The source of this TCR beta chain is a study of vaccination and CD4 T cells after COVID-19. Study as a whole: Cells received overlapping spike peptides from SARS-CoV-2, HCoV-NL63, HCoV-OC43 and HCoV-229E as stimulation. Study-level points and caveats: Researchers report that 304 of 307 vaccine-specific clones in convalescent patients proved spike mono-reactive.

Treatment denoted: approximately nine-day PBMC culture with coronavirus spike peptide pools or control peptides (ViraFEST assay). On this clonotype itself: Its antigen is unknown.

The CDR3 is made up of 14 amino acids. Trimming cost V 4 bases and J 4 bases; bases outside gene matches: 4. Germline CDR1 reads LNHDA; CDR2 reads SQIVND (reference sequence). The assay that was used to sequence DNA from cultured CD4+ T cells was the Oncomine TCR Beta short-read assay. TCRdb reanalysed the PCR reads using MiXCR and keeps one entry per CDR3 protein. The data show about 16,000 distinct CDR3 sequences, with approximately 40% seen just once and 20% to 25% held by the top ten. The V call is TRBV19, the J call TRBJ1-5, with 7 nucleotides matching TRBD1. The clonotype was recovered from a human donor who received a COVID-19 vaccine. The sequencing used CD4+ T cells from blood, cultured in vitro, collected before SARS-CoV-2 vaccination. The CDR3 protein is CASSTDRFNQPQHF. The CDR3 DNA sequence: TGTGCCAGTAGTACGGACAGGTTTAATCAGCCCCAGCATTTT.